This TCR beta chain was recovered during a study of T cell responses to AZD1222 COVID-19 vaccine. To note about this clone: Its target is unknown.

Study-level results: In a largely white British group with more females than males, clonal diversity was possibly underestimated. The CD4 TCRs associated with vaccination extended across spike and predominated at 160-218 and 743-854.

The protocol was immunoSEQ multiplex PCR, while the TCRdb copy is restricted to in-frame clones and leaves out a portion. The sample contains about 150,000 clones, approximately 93% of which appear only once. This material consisted of peripheral blood, taken on day 0 of AZD1222 vaccination. The TCR comes from an adult in good health.

CDR3 sequence: CASSPGQGNYEQYF. As DNA, the CDR3 is TGCGCCAGCAGCCCCGGACAGGGAAACTACGAGCAGTACTTC. J is TRBJ2-7 and V is TRBV4-1, with TRBD1 identical over 8 bases. The CDR3 covers 14 residues. Germline values: CDR1 MGHRA, CDR2 YSYEKL. With 4 bases clipped from V and 3 bases from J, the junction kept 5 bases outside the gene matches.